These 20 T cell receptor beta chains were all obtained from the same sample, sequenced in a study of follicular helper T cells after annual influenza vaccination. The repertoire was sequenced with immunoSEQ multiplex PCR; TCRdb's copy has only in-frame clones and lacks some. The table has about 15,000 clones, about 88% seen once; the top ten hold approximately 1.2%. This sample's time point: 2014-2015 season, 7 days after vaccination. The specimen comprised CXCR5+ CD38- circulating T follicular helper cells from blood, sampled 7 days after influenza vaccination. Sample subset: circulating Tfh, non-naive CD4+CXCR5+PD-1+ (ICOS+CD38+ or ICOS-CD38-). The receptors stem from an adult who received the influenza vaccine.

This clone was detected only a few times. The chain links TRBV2 to TRBJ2-7; D possibly corresponds to TRBD2 (5 bases). The CDR3 spans 12 residues. The germline V and J ends were trimmed by 3 bases and 2 bases, with 5 bases remaining between them. Germline V gene data show CDR1 as SNHLY and CDR2 as FYNNEI. The CDR3 DNA sequence: TGTGCCAGCAGTGAGGAGGCCTACGAGCAGTACTTC. Its protein product is CASSEEAYEQYF.

V gene TRBV6-5 combines with J gene TRBJ2-5, with D hard to call. Trimming left V 6 bases short and J 5 bases short, with 16 bases between. Germline lookup yields CDR1 MNHEY and CDR2 SVGAGI. The CDR3 is 14 residues long. This chain's CDR3 is CASSFAAPYETQYF. CDR3 nucleotides: TGTGCCAGCAGCTTCGCGGCCCCTTATGAGACCCAGTACTTC.

This sequence joins TRBV30 and TRBJ1-4; perhaps TRBD1 as D (6 bases). Germline CDR1 reads GTSNPN; CDR2 reads SVGIG (reference sequence). Between the trimmed V and J ends, which lost 8 bases and 2 bases, there was a span of 15 bases. The CDR3 contains 14 residues. For the CDR3, the DNA is TGTGCCCGGGGTCAAGGACAGACTAATGAAAAACTGTTTTTT. This encodes CARGQGQTNEKLFF. Based on the CDR3 plus reference TRBV30 and TRBJ1-4, the full variable domain is SQTIHQWPATLVQPVGSPLSLECTVEGTSNPNLYWYRQAAGRGLQLLFYSVGIGQISSEVPQNLSASRPQDRQFILSSKKLLLSDSGFYLCARGQGQTNEKLFFGSGTQLSVL.

The V and J genes are TRBV18 and TRBJ2-1; possible D gene TRBD2, 6 bases. Germline V gives CDR1 KGHSH, CDR2 LQKENI. The CDR3 length is 16 residues. V lost 0 bases and J lost 4, with 13 bases in between. As DNA, the CDR3 is TGTGCCAGCTCACCACCAAACCTAGCGTCGTACAATGAGCAGTTCTTC. Encoded protein: CASSPPNLASYNEQFF.

The chain links TRBV7-2 to TRBJ2-1, with TRBD1 matching 7 bases. CDR1 and CDR2 from the germline V gene are SGHTA and FQGNSA. The CDR3 consists of 17 residues. The V segment lost 5 bases and the J segment 2 bases; nucleotides outside the gene matches: 12. The CDR3 nucleotides are TGTGCCAGCAGCAATACCCTCAGGGGGTCGACCTACAATGAGCAGTTCTTC. This gives the protein CASSNTLRGSTYNEQFF.

This clone was seen more than once but under ten times. The chain uses TRBV6-6 and TRBJ1-1; D not resolved. CDR1 and CDR2 (germline): MNHNY, SVGAGI (reference sequence). V was pared by 7 bases and J by 4 bases, with 13 bases between. The CDR3 has 13 residues. The CDR3 is CASTTREPTEAFF. In DNA, the CDR3 is TGTGCCAGCACTACTCGGGAACCCACTGAAGCTTTCTTT.

This clone was seen just once. The V call is TRBV7-9, the J call TRBJ2-5; D possibly corresponds to TRBD1 (5 bases). There are 14 residues in the CDR3. Trimming shortened V by 1 base and J by 2 bases, and 8 bases separated the two germline ends. Germline V gene sequence: CDR1 SEHNR, CDR2 FQNEAQ (reference sequence). In DNA form, the CDR3 reads TGTGCCAGCAGCTTAGGGTCAGGGCAAGAGACCCAGTACTTC. This encodes CASSLGSGQETQYF.

Here the CDR3 reads CASSFSGQGATGELFF. CDR3 DNA sequence: TGTGCCAGCAGCTTCTCAGGGCAGGGGGCCACCGGGGAGCTGTTTTTT. The V call is TRBV7-9, the J call TRBJ2-2; TRBD1 matches at 8 bases. Germline CDR1 reads SEHNR; CDR2 reads FQNEAQ (reference sequence). The CDR3 totals 16 residues. V shed 3 bases and J 4 bases; nucleotides not matched to a gene: 7.

The genes are TRBV5-8 and TRBJ2-3; 8 nucleotides agree with TRBD1. The CDR3 sequence is 15 residues long. The V gene end was trimmed by 1 base and the J gene end by 2 bases; junction bases not matched to a gene: 3. Germline V CDR1 and CDR2: SGHTS, YDEGEE. The CDR3 sequence: CASSLRTGYTDTQYF. For the CDR3, the DNA is TGTGCCAGCAGCTTGAGGACAGGGTACACAGATACGCAGTATTTT.

This clone was recorded only once. The rearrangement links TRBV6-5 to TRBJ1-1; no firm D call. Per germline, CDR1 MNHEY and CDR2 SVGAGI. V was cut by 3 bases and J by 0 bases, with 8 bases left in between. This CDR3 spans 14 amino acids. The DNA for the CDR3 is TGTGCCAGCAGTTATGGGCAGATGAACACTGAAGCTTTCTTT. Its translation is CASSYGQMNTEAFF.

The chain is built from TRBV7-9 and TRBJ1-1; D gene ambiguous. The CDR3 sequence is 13 residues long. Trimming stripped 1 base from V and 1 base from J, with 4 bases between. Germline CDR1 SEHNR, CDR2 FQNEAQ (reference sequence). CDR3 protein: CASSLEANTEAFF. For the CDR3, the DNA is TGTGCCAGCAGCTTAGAAGCGAACACTGAAGCTTTCTTT.

The chain recombines TRBV28 with TRBJ1-2; D not resolved. V was trimmed by 2 bases and J by 8 bases, leaving 9 bases between them. The CDR3 loop spans 12 amino acids. Germline-derived CDR1 and CDR2 are MDHEN and SYDVKM. CDR3 in amino acids: CASSLNRGGYTF. In nucleotides, the CDR3 is TGTGCCAGCAGTTTAAACAGAGGGGGCTACACCTTC.

The chain has TRBV6-1 and TRBJ1-6; D may be TRBD1 (5 bases). Germline CDR1 and CDR2: MNHNS and SASEGT. V was trimmed by 6 bases and J by 5 bases, leaving 14 bases between them. This CDR3 comprises 15 residues. The CDR3 coding sequence is TGTGCCAGCAGCCCGAGGAGGGGCGATAATTCACCCCTCCACTTT. As protein: CASSPRRGDNSPLHF.

The V call is TRBV28, the J call TRBJ1-1; D not certain. The CDR3 extends over 13 amino acids. Germline V gene data show CDR1 as MDHEN and CDR2 as SYDVKM. Trimming removed 6 bases at V and 1 base at J, with 9 bases between. CDR3 DNA: TGTGCCAGCAGCCTGGCACCGAACACTGAAGCTTTCTTT. Translating it yields CASSLAPNTEAFF. Based on the CDR3 plus reference TRBV28 and TRBJ1-1, the full variable domain is DVKVTQSSRYLVKRTGEKVFLECVQDMDHENMFWYRQDPGLGLRLIYFSYDVKMKEKGDIPEGYSVSREKKERFSLILESASTNQTSMYLCASSLAPNTEAFFGQGTRLTVV.

The CDR3 sequence is CASSSEFASTYGYTF. The CDR3 nucleotides are TGTGCCAGCAGCTCTGAGTTCGCTTCTACCTATGGCTACACCTTC. The rearrangement uses TRBV6-5 and TRBJ1-2; D gene uncertain. The CDR3 runs to 15 residues. Germline CDR1 and CDR2: MNHEY and SVGAGI. The V end lost 6 bases, the J end lost 4 bases, and 18 bases lay between the germline ends.

The chain joins TRBV28 to TRBJ1-6, with TRBD1 matching 9 bases. The V segment lost 3 bases and the J segment 11 bases; nucleotides outside the gene matches: 5. CDR1 is MDHEN, CDR2 SYDVKM, per germline. CDR3 length: 14 amino acids. This CDR3 is CASSFRDRVAPLHF. The DNA of the CDR3 is TGTGCCAGCAGTTTTCGGGACAGGGTCGCACCCCTCCACTTT.

The chain joins TRBV7-9 to TRBJ2-5; D might be TRBD2 (6 bases). The germline V gene encodes CDR1 SEHNR and CDR2 FQNEAQ (reference sequence). V lost 1 base and J 5 bases, leaving 8 bases between the germline ends. CDR3 length: 13 residues. The CDR3 reads CASSLGGVETQYF. In DNA, the CDR3 is TGTGCCAGCAGCTTAGGGGGGGTCGAGACCCAGTACTTC.

Only one count was recorded for this clone. V gene TRBV6-1 combines with J gene TRBJ2-2, with 8 bases identical to TRBD1. The CDR3 has 15 amino acids. Germline loops: CDR1 MNHNS, CDR2 SASEGT. V shed 4 bases, J shed 1 base, and the junction held 2 bases outside the gene matches. The CDR3: CASSVGTGNTGELFF. DNA of the CDR3: TGTGCCAGCAGTGTCGGGACAGGGAACACCGGGGAGCTGTTTTTT.

The genes are TRBV28 and TRBJ2-2; TRBD1 aligns across 8 bases. Trimming at V came to 5 bases and at J to 4 bases, leaving 6 bases not matched to a gene. Germline V CDR1 and CDR2: MDHEN, SYDVKM. The CDR3 extends over 15 amino acids. The CDR3 sequence: CASSQDRGGTGELFF. CDR3 bases: TGTGCCAGCAGTCAAGACAGGGGTGGCACCGGGGAGCTGTTTTTT.

The rearrangement links TRBV11-2 to TRBJ1-1; possibly TRBD1 for D (6 bases). Germline values: CDR1 SGHAT, CDR2 FQNNGV. The CDR3 covers 13 residues. The ends were cut back, 8 bases at V and 1 base at J, with 11 bases in the middle. In DNA, the CDR3 is TGTGCCAGCGGTCGAGGGGGGAACACTGAAGCTTTCTTT. Residues: CASGRGGNTEAFF.